The present T cell receptor (beta chain) was sequenced within a study of shared clonotypes between healthy human individuals. Naive CD8 cells lacked CD45RO, underwent positive selection for CCR7 and left out terminally differentiated effector memory CD45RA+ cells. Sequencing was performed with immunoSEQ multiplex PCR; in TCRdb, only in-frame clones are kept and a portion is missing. The sample carries about 1.9 million clones, roughly 95% recorded once. The V end was cut by 5 bases, the J end by 5 bases, with 21 bases between. This CDR3 spans 16 amino acids. CDR1 is SGHTA, CDR2 FQGTGA, per germline. Sequenced material: naive CD8+ T cells from PBMCs. V gene TRBV7-3 combines with J gene TRBJ1-1; perhaps TRBD1 as D (6 bases). The clonotype originates from a man aged 18 to 29 in good health. Some clones in this sample may be carry-over from other donors' samples. The DNA of the CDR3 is TGTGCCAGCAGCCCCGTTGGAAGGACAGCCTTTACTGAAGCTTTCTTT. This gives the protein CASSPVGRTAFTEAFF.